This T cell receptor beta chain stems from a study of cytomegalovirus exposure and HLA in healthy donors. PCR amplification relied on 60 Vbeta primers (plus 13 Jbeta primers). Per the original data handling: Unique TCR beta chains numbered around 80 million in a later analysis, with around 10 million shared. Libraries were prepared by immunoSEQ multiplex PCR; TCRdb keeps only in-frame clonotypes and omits some of them. That table supplies the V and J calls and clone size; D and trimming were determined from the DNA. The sample lists approximately 110,000 clones; nearly 70% were seen once. With 6 bases clipped from V and 2 bases from J, the junction kept 3 bases outside the gene matches. Germline CDR1 and CDR2: MNHEY and SVGAGI. The CDR3 is 14 amino acids. Though probably carrying unrecorded immune exposures, donors were nominally healthy at sampling.

This chain uses TRBV6-5 with TRBJ2-5, with 10 bases lining up with TRBD2. Sequencing was carried out using PBMCs. This clonotype was sampled from an older woman in good health and CMV-seropositive. CDR3 bases: TGTGCCAGCAGCAGAGCGGGGGGGCAAGAGACCCAGTACTTC. Encoded protein: CASSRAGGQETQYF.